These 6 T cell receptor beta chains were all obtained from the same sample, sequenced in a study of T cells in Graves' hyperthyroidism and ophthalmopathy. From RNA transcripts, TCR beta CDR3 regions were amplified. TCR CDR3 regions were first amplified by RT-PCR with HTBI primers. TCRdb reprocessed the multiplex PCR reads with MiXCR, giving one entry per CDR3 protein. The table lists roughly 500,000 distinct CDR3 sequences, approximately 22% of them singletons. Sequencing input: blood. All receptors come from a woman in her 70s with Graves' ophthalmopathy.

The chain recombines TRBV9 with TRBJ1-2; D call uncertain. Germline CDR1 and CDR2: SGDLS and YYNGEE. Trimming took off 0 bases at V and 7 bases at J, with 13 bases between the two ends. This CDR3 is built from 14 residues. CDR3 loop: CASSVAGQGGGYTF. The CDR3, as DNA: TGTGCCAGCAGCGTAGCGGGCCAAGGTGGTGGCTACACCTTC.

A few counts support this clonotype. The gene calls are TRBV6-6 and TRBJ2-3, with D possibly being TRBD2 (5 bases). CDR3 length: 16 amino acids. The V end lost 0 bases, the J end lost 2 bases, and 12 bases lay between the germline ends. CDR1 MNHNY and CDR2 SVGAGI come from the germline V gene (reference sequence). CDR3 in amino acids: CASSYSTSGNTDTQYF. CDR3 sequence (DNA): TGTGCCAGCAGTTACTCAACTAGTGGCAACACAGATACGCAGTATTTT.

CDR3 sequence reads: CASSELAGVTDTQYF. CDR3 DNA: TGTGCCAGCAGTGAACTAGCGGGAGTGACAGATACGCAGTATTTT. The rearrangement joins TRBV25-1 to TRBJ2-3, with 10 bases identical to TRBD2. Per germline, CDR1 MGHDK and CDR2 SYGVNS. V was pared by 2 bases and J by 3 bases, with 2 bases of the junction left unmatched. The CDR3 has 15 amino acids.

This clonotype has at least ten counts. V usage is TRBV6-1 and J usage is TRBJ1-2; 8 bases align to TRBD1. The trim removed 6 bases at V and 5 bases at J, leaving 5 bases unmatched. The CDR3 is 13 amino acids. Germline values: CDR1 MNHNS, CDR2 SASEGT. CDR3 in DNA: TGTGCCAGCAGGATGCAGGGGGCTTATGGCTACACCTTC. This sequence encodes CASRMQGAYGYTF.

This clonotype was counted ten times or more. The genes are TRBV28 and TRBJ2-3; 9 bases match TRBD1. CDR1 and CDR2 from the germline V gene are MDHEN and SYDVKM. CDR3 length: 16 residues. Trimming took 2 bases from V and 0 from J; bases not matched to a gene: 3. CDR3 nucleotide sequence: TGTGCCAGCAGTTTAGGACAGGGGATGAGCACAGATACGCAGTATTTT. This gives the protein CASSLGQGMSTDTQYF. Drawing the rest from reference TRBV28 and TRBJ2-3, the complete variable domain is DVKVTQSSRYLVKRTGEKVFLECVQDMDHENMFWYRQDPGLGLRLIYFSYDVKMKEKGDIPEGYSVSREKKERFSLILESASTNQTSMYLCASSLGQGMSTDTQYFGPGTRLTVL.

This sequence joins TRBV12-3 or TRBV12-4 and TRBJ2-7; a possible D gene is TRBD2 (5 bases). The CDR3 extends over 12 amino acids. The V end was cut by 4 bases, the J end by 6 bases, with 10 bases between. DNA of the CDR3: TGTGCCAGCAGTTCCGGAGGCGGCGAGCAGTACTTC. It codes for CASSSGGGEQYF.